What follows describes a single T cell receptor (beta chain). Antigen: not known. Sequencing was performed with immunoSEQ multiplex PCR; in TCRdb, only in-frame clones are kept and a portion is missing. The sample holds about 150,000 clones; 85% to 90% are singletons and the top ten take under 2.5%. The CDR3 is made up of 14 amino acids. V was pared by 3 bases and J by 4 bases, with 1 base of the junction left unmatched. Germline V gives CDR1 KGHSH, CDR2 LQKENI. The sample belongs to a study of T cell responses to AZD1222 COVID-19 vaccine. General observations from the study: Seropositive AZD1222 recipients at baseline numbered only five or six. A reported finding is that nearly half of spike-specific TCRs target unmutated variant regions.

The receptor's source is an adult in good health. Sequencing was performed on peripheral blood, taken on day 0 of AZD1222 vaccination. The chain is built from TRBV18 and TRBJ2-5; 11 bases line up with TRBD2. In nucleotides, the CDR3 is TGTGCCAGCTCACCGCTAGCGGGGGGAGAGACCCAGTACTTC. It yields the protein CASSPLAGGETQYF.